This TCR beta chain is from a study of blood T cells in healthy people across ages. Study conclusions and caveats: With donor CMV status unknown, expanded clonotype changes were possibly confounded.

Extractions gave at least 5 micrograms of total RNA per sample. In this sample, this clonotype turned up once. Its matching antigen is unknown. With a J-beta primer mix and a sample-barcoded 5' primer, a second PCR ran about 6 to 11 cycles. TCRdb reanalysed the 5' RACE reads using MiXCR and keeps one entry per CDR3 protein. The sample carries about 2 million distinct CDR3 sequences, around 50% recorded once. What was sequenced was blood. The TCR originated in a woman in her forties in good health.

For the CDR3, the DNA is TGTGCCAGCAGCGCGGGCCCGCAGACTCCCGTCGTCCCGGAGTGGGACTATAGCTGCACCTTC. Its protein product is CASSAGPQTPVVPEWDYSCTF. The gene calls are TRBV5-6 and TRBJ1-2; D possibly corresponds to TRBD1 (5 bases). Per germline, CDR1 SGHDT and CDR2 YYEEEE. The length of the CDR3 is 21 residues. The germline V and J ends were trimmed by 4 bases and 13 bases, with 44 bases remaining between them.